This T cell receptor beta chain was observed in a study of response to subunit inactivated influenza vaccine. Trimming took off 1 base at V and 7 bases at J, with 8 bases between the two ends. Germline lookup yields CDR1 MNHNS and CDR2 SASEGT. The CDR3 contains 14 residues. TCRdb re-called the RT-PCR reads with MiXCR, one entry per CDR3 protein. The sample shows about 520,000 distinct CDR3 sequences, about 25% of them seen only once. With regard to this clonotype: The antigen is not known.

Findings and limits, study-wide: The authors proposed limited new T cell recruitment per seasonal influenza vaccination.

The specimen was CD4+ T cells sorted from PBMCs, collected more than 4 days after vaccination. This chain joins TRBV6-1 and TRBJ1-6; D not resolved. This receptor was taken from a man in his fifties who received an inactivated influenza vaccine. CDR3 bases: TGTGCCAGCAGTGAAGTCCCGGTCAATTCACCCCTCCACTTT. As protein: CASSEVPVNSPLHF.